What follows are 15 T cell receptor beta chains derived from one specimen sequenced in a study of read filtering for tumor transcriptome and immune sequencing. Molecular barcoded adaptors covering alpha/delta and beta/gamma chains were used on 400 to 450 ng RNA. From the reads, TCRdb called clonotypes with MiXCR, one entry per CDR3 protein. The sample has around 130,000 distinct CDR3 sequences; under 15% are singletons. Sequencing was performed on a population of CD138-negative cells sorted from bone marrow. Every receptor here comes from a donor at least 40 years old with multiple myeloma.

At least ten counts were recorded for this clonotype. This chain connects TRBV5-5 to TRBJ1-4; TRBD1 agrees at 11 bases. Germline V lookup: CDR1 SGHKS, CDR2 YYEKEE (reference sequence). The CDR3 length is 15 residues. Trimming removed 3 bases from V and 10 bases from J; junction bases left unmatched: 8. In nucleotides, the CDR3 is TGTGCCAGCAGCTCGGACAGGGGGCTCCCTGGAAAACTGTTTTTT. It is translated as CASSSDRGLPGKLFF.

Ten or more counts support this clonotype. This rearrangement joins TRBV5-1 to TRBJ1-1, with D maybe TRBD1 (5 bases). CDR1 and CDR2 (germline): SGHRS, YFSETQ. The CDR3 length is 16 residues. Trimming removed 1 base from V and 6 bases from J, with 19 bases in between. The CDR3 nucleotides read TGCGCCAGCAGCTTGTCTCCCCAACGCCAAGGGGCTGAAGCTTTCTTT. It translates to CASSLSPQRQGAEAFF.

This clonotype was seen a few times. The chain recombines TRBV6-4 with TRBJ2-4; D unresolved. The CDR3 has 14 residues. The germline V and J ends were trimmed by 6 bases and 9 bases, with 18 bases remaining between them. Per germline, CDR1 MRHNA and CDR2 SNTAGT. The CDR3 sequence is CASREEGPLGIQYF. The DNA for the CDR3 is TGTGCCAGCAGAGAAGAAGGCCCCCTGGGCATTCAGTACTTC.

This clonotype was seen at least ten times. CDR3 nucleotide sequence: TGCAGTGCCCAGGGACTAGCCACTACGAACACCGGGGAGCTGTTTTTT. Amino acids: CSAQGLATTNTGELFF. The chain is built from TRBV20-1 and TRBJ2-2, with 9 bases lining up with TRBD2. The germline gives CDR1 DFQATT, CDR2 SNEGSKA (reference sequence). Trimming removed 6 bases from V and 0 bases from J; junction bases left unmatched: 8. This CDR3 comprises 16 residues.

This clonotype has at least ten counts. The V and J genes are TRBV20-1 and TRBJ2-1, with TRBD2 matching 8 bases. The V segment lost 3 bases and the J segment 5 bases; nucleotides outside the gene matches: 12. The CDR3 spans 16 residues. The germline V gene encodes CDR1 DFQATT and CDR2 SNEGSKA (reference sequence). The CDR3 loop is CSARGLRSGRNNEQFF. The CDR3 nucleotides read TGCAGTGCTAGGGGTCTGCGGAGCGGGAGAAACAATGAGCAGTTCTTC.

This clonotype was counted a few times. Since a much larger clone is just one base distant, this may be a read error. The chain has TRBV20-1 and TRBJ2-7; possibly TRBD1 or TRBD2 for D (5 bases each). TRBJ2-1 matches the DNA end more closely, so the J call is doubtful. Germline-derived CDR1 and CDR2 are DFQATT and SNEGSKA (reference sequence). The CDR3 is 11 residues long. The CDR3 DNA follows: TGCAGTGCCCGAGGGGTCTACGAGCAGTTCTTC. Translation gives CSARGVYEQFF.

This clonotype has at least ten counts. This sequence joins TRBV5-1 and TRBJ2-1; 7 bases align to TRBD2. V was pared by 2 bases and J by 0 bases, with 5 bases of the junction left unmatched. The CDR3 is 16 residues long. Germline assignment: CDR1 SGHRS and CDR2 YFSETQ. CDR3: CASSLRGVGSYNEQFF. DNA of the CDR3: TGCGCCAGCAGCTTACGGGGGGTTGGCTCCTACAATGAGCAGTTCTTC. The whole variable domain, filled in from reference TRBV5-1 and TRBJ2-1, reads KAGVTQTPRYLIKTRGQQVTLSCSPISGHRSVSWYQQTPGQGLQFLFEYFSETQRNKGNFPGRFSGRQFSNSRSEMNVSTLELGDSALYLCASSLRGVGSYNEQFFGPGTRLTVL.

This clonotype showed up just a few times. The chain recombines TRBV9 with TRBJ2-2; TRBD2 matches 8 bases. CDR1 and CDR2 (germline): SGDLS, YYNGEE. The CDR3 loop spans 16 amino acids. With V trimmed by 4 bases and J by 4 bases, 9 bases remained unmatched. The CDR3 sequence: CASSLSGSSGTGELFF. The DNA of the CDR3 is TGTGCCAGCAGCCTAAGCGGGAGTAGTGGCACCGGGGAGCTGTTTTTT. Based on the CDR3 plus reference TRBV9 and TRBJ2-2, the full variable domain is DSGVTQTPKHLITATGQRVTLRCSPRSGDLSVYWYQQSLDQGLQFLIQYYNGEERAKGNILERFSAQQFPDLHSELNLSSLELGDSALYFCASSLSGSSGTGELFFGEGSRLTVL.

This clonotype has a handful of counts. CDR3 in amino acids: CSARLSLRGSSYEQYF. In DNA form, the CDR3 reads TGCAGTGCTAGGTTATCACTCCGGGGCAGCTCCTACGAGCAGTACTTC. The chain employs TRBV20-1 and TRBJ2-7; D may be TRBD1 or TRBD2 (5 bases each). There are 16 residues in the CDR3. CDR1 DFQATT and CDR2 SNEGSKA come from the germline V gene (reference sequence). The V end lost 3 bases, the J end lost 0 bases, and 18 bases lay between the germline ends.

This chain connects TRBV6-2 or TRBV6-3 to TRBJ2-5, with a tentative D call TRBD2 (5 bases). The CDR3 extends over 17 amino acids. Germline CDR1 and CDR2: MNHEY and SVGEGT. Trimming left V 2 bases short and J 3 bases short, with 19 bases between. CDR3 in amino acids: CASSYEFGEITKETQYF. The CDR3 nucleotides read TGTGCCAGCAGTTACGAGTTTGGGGAGATTACGAAAGAGACCCAGTACTTC.

As to this clonotype: The CDR3 does not end in the conserved phenylalanine or tryptophan, so this is likely a read error. The DNA is left out, because the CDR3 cannot be placed on it with certainty; the CDR3 is given as TCRdb lists it. This chain uses TRBV5-1 with TRBJ2-7; TRBD2, the table's D call, was not compared with the DNA. Germline V CDR1 and CDR2: SGHRS, YFSETQ. The CDR3 is 15 amino acids in total, end residues counted. CDR3: CASSPEGSGAYEQHL.

Note on this clonotype: An end of the junction does not agree with germline; a read error may underlie this. The V gene is TRBV7-2, the J gene TRBJ2-1; D is unclear. CDR3 size: 14 residues. From germline, CDR1 is SGHTA and CDR2 FQGNSA. CDR3 region: CASGLEGFYNKQFF. CDR3 DNA: TGTGCCAGCGGCTTAGAAGGGTTCTACAATAAGCAGTTCTTC. The full variable domain, with the rest looked up from reference TRBV7-2 and TRBJ2-1, is GAGVSQSPSNKVTEKGKDVELRCDPISGHTALYWYRQSLGQGLEFLIYFQGNSAPDKSGLPSDRFSAERTGGSVSTLTIQRTQQEDSAVYLCASGLEGFYNKQFFGPGTRLTVL.

The table lists this clonotype with many counts. The rearrangement uses TRBV6-5 and TRBJ2-1; D not certain. Germline CDR1 is MNHEY and CDR2 is SVGAGI. This CDR3 is 15 amino acids long. Trimming left V 0 bases short and J 9 bases short, with 15 bases between. DNA of the CDR3: TGTGCCAGCAGTTACTCGGGTTTCTGGGCCGGTGAGCAGTTCTTC. Amino acids: CASSYSGFWAGEQFF.

As to this clonotype: A clone one base away is much larger, so this may be a read error. This rearrangement joins TRBV11-2 to TRBJ2-3; no firm D call. CDR1 is SGHAT and CDR2 is FQNNGV in the germline V gene. This CDR3 has 18 residues. Trimming left V 7 bases short and J 0 bases short, with 23 bases between. Written as DNA, the CDR3 is TGTGCCAGCAACTCGCTTCCATCGGAGTCTGCTAGCACAGATACGCAGTATTTT. It encodes CASNSLPSESASTDTQYF.

This clonotype was seen ten or more times. The chain combines TRBV4-1 with TRBJ2-1, with D uncertain. Deletions cut 4 bases from V and 9 bases from J, with 28 bases between. This CDR3 is 18 amino acids long. The germline CDR1 and CDR2 sequences are MGHRA and YSYEKL. The CDR3 bases are TGCGCCAGCAGCCCTACCTTGACGGGTTTGGAACGTACTGGTGAGCAGTTCTTC. Its translation: CASSPTLTGLERTGEQFF.